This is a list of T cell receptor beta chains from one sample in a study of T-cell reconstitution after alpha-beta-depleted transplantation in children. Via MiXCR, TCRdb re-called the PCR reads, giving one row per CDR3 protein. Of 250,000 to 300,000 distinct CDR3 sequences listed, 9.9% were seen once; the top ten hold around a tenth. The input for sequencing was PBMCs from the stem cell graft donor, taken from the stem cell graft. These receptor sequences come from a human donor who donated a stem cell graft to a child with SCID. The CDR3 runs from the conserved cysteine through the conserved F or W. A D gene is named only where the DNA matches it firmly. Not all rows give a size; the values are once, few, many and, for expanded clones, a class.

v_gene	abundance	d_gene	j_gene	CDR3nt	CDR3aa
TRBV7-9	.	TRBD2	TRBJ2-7	TGTGCCAGCAGCTTAGAGTCTGCGGGGGGTTACGAGCAGTACTTC	CASSLESAGGYEQYF
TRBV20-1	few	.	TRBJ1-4	TGCAGTGCTAATCGGTTCCAGGGGACAACTAATGAAAAACTGTTTTTT	CSANRFQGTTNEKLFF
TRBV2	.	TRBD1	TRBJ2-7	TGTGCCAGCAGGGGGGACAGAGCAGCCTACGAGCAGTACTTC	CASRGDRAAYEQYF
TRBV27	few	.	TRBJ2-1	TGTGCCAGCAGTTTTTTAACAGCCTACAATGAGCAGTTCTTC	CASSFLTAYNEQFF
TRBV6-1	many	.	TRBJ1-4	TGTGCCAGCAGTCTCCTTTCCGGGACAGAAAAACTGTTTTTT	CASSLLSGTEKLFF
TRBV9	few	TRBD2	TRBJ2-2	TGTGCCAGCAGCGTAGGGTTGCGGGGGGGCCCATCTACCGGGGAGCTGTTTTTT	CASSVGLRGGPSTGELFF
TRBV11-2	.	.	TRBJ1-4	TGTGCCAGCAGCGGGGTCTGGGCTAATGAAAAACTGTTTTTT	CASSGVWANEKLFF
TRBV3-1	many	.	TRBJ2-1	TGTGCCAGCAGCCAACGTCTTGTTGAGCAGTTCTTC	CASSQRLVEQFF
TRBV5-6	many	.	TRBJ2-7	TGTGCCAGCAGCCAACCAACCCCGGGGGTCTACTCCTACGAGCAGTACTTC	CASSQPTPGVYSYEQYF
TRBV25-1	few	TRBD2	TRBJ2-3	TGTGCCAGCAGTGACCCGGGACTAGGAGTCTCAGATACGCAGTATTTT	CASSDPGLGVSDTQYF
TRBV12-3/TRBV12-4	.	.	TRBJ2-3	TGTGCCAGCAGTTCCTGGGACACAGGGTTTTTCGGGTACGCAGATACGCAGTATTTT	CASSSWDTGFFGYADTQYF
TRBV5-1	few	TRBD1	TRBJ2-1	TGCGCCAGCAGCTTGGAAGTGACAGGGTTCAACAATGAGCAGTTCTTC	CASSLEVTGFNNEQFF
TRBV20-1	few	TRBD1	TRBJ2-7	TGCAGTGCTACCGACAGGGGGACCGGCGAGCAGTACTTC	CSATDRGTGEQYF
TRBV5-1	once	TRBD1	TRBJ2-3	TGCGCCAGCAGCCCCGGGACAGCTTGGGGGACAGATACGCAGTATTTT	CASSPGTAWGTDTQYF
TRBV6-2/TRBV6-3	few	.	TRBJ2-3	TGTGCCAGCAGTTACTGGGATACGCAGTATTTT	CASSYWDTQYF
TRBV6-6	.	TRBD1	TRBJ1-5	TGTGCCAGCAGGGCAGGGGGCTCGGATCAGCCCCAGCATTTT	CASRAGGSDQPQHF
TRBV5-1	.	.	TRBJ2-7	TGCGCCAGCAGCTGGGGAGGTTACGAGCAGTACTTC	CASSWGGYEQYF
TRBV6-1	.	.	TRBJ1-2	TGTGCCTCTCTCGGGGGCGCAAACGTTAATGGCTACACCTTC	CASLGGANVNGYTF
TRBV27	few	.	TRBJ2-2	TGTGCCAGCAGCCACAGGGGTCCTCGGGGGACCGGGGAGCTGTTTTTT	CASSHRGPRGTGELFF
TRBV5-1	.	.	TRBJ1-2	TGCGCCAGCAGCTTGGATTACCGAGTTAACTATGGCTACACCTTC	CASSLDYRVNYGYTF
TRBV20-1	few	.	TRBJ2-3	TGCAGTGCTAGAGCGGGACCTGTACCAGATACGCAGTATTTT	CSARAGPVPDTQYF
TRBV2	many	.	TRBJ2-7	TGTGCCAGCAGTCCCAACGGACTAATATACGAGCAGTACTTC	CASSPNGLIYEQYF
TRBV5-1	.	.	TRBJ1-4	TGCGCCAGCAGCTTGAATGGCGCAGGGAACGAAAAACTGTTTTTT	CASSLNGAGNEKLFF
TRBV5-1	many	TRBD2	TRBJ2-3	TGCGCCAGTACTAGCGGGGGGACAGATACGCAGTATTTT	CASTSGGTDTQYF
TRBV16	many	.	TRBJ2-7	TGTGCCAGCAGCTGGGACGGCTACGAGCAGTACTTC	CASSWDGYEQYF
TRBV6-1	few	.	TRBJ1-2	TGTGCCAGCAGTGAAGCGGGCAGGGTTAATACCTATGGCTACACCTTC	CASSEAGRVNTYGYTF
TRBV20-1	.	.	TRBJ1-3	TGCAGTGCTAGAGATCCAATATGGAAGTCTGGAAACACCATATATTTT	CSARDPIWKSGNTIYF
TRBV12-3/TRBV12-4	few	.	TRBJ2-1	TGTGCCAGCAGCCTATCCACCGCATATGAGCAGTTCTTC	CASSLSTAYEQFF
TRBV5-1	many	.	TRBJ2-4	TGCGCCTATCGTCCTTGGATTGGGGATGCCAAAAACATTCAGTACTTC	CAYRPWIGDAKNIQYF
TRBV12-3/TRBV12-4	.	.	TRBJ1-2	TGTGCCAGCAGTTTAGCCCCACAGGGAAGCTATGGCTACACCTTC	CASSLAPQGSYGYTF
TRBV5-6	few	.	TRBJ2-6	TGTGCCAGCAGCTTGGGACCTTACTCTGGGGCCAACGTCCTGACTTTC	CASSLGPYSGANVLTF
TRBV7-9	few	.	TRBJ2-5	TGTGCCAGCAGCTTATTTTCAGGGATAGAGACCCAGTACTTC	CASSLFSGIETQYF
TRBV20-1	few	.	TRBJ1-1	TGCAGTGCTAGGTCCAGGGTCACTGAAGCTTTCTTT	CSARSRVTEAFF
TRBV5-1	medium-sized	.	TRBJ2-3	TGCGCCAGCAGCTTGGATGGGGTAGGGGACACAGATACGCAGTATTTT	CASSLDGVGDTDTQYF
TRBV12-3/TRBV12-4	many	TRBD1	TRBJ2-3	TGTGCCAGCAGTTTAGGGACAGGGAAAAGGAGTACCCCCCGGGACGGCACAGATACGCAGTATTTT	CASSLGTGKRSTPRDGTDTQYF
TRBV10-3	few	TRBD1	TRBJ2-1	TGTGCCATCAGTGAGTCGACGAGGGGGCGCGACAATGAGCAGTTCTTC	CAISESTRGRDNEQFF
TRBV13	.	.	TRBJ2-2	TGTGCCAGCAGCTTAGGCCTTCGACCAGCCAGCACCGGGGAGCTGTTTTTT	CASSLGLRPASTGELFF
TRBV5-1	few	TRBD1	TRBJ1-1	TGCGCCAGCAGCTTGGGAGGGACAGGGGAATGGGGCACTGAAGCTTTCTTT	CASSLGGTGEWGTEAFF
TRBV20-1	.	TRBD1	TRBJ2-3	TGCAGTGCTGCAGACAGGGGCATGGTGTGGGCAGATACGCAGTATTTT	CSAADRGMVWADTQYF
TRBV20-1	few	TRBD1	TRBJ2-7	TGCAGTGCTTTCCGGGACAGTAGCTACGAGCAGTACTTC	CSAFRDSSYEQYF
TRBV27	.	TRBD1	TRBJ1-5	TGTGCCAGCAGTATAACAGGGGGCGGCAATCAGCCCCAGCATTTT	CASSITGGGNQPQHF
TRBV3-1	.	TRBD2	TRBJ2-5	TGTGCCAGCAGCCAAGTAACTAGCGGGGAACAAGAGACCCAGTACTTC	CASSQVTSGEQETQYF
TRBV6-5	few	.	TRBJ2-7	TGTGCCAGCAGTTACCGCAGGGAAGGCGAGCAGTACTTC	CASSYRREGEQYF
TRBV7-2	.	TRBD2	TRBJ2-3	TGTGCCAGCAGCTTAGTCCCGGGACTAGGAACAGATACGCAGTATTTT	CASSLVPGLGTDTQYF
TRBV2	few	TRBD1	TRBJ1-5	TGTGCCAGCAGGAGGGGGCCACCTAATCAGCCCCAGCATTTT	CASRRGPPNQPQHF
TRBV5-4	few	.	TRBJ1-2	TGTGCCAGCAGCCCCTACCAGGCTAACTATGGCTACACCTTC	CASSPYQANYGYTF
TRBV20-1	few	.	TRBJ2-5	TGCAGTGCTAGACCCCCTGGAGGAGGAGAGACCCAGTACTTC	CSARPPGGGETQYF
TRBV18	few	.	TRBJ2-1	TGTGCCAGCTCGCACGACCCTTTCTGGGAGCAGTTCTTC	CASSHDPFWEQFF
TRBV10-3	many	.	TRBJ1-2	TGTGCCACCGAAGAAAATAGCTATGGCTACACCTTC	CATEENSYGYTF
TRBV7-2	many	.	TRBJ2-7	TGTGCCAGCAGCTTAGAAGGGGGTCGCTACGAGCAGTACTTC	CASSLEGGRYEQYF
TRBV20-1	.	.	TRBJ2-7	TGCAGTGCTAGAAGGCTGGGATCCTACGAGCAGTACTTC	CSARRLGSYEQYF
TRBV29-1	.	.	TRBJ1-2	TGCAGCGTTGAGAGGCAGGGCCTCGGTGGCTACACCTTC	CSVERQGLGGYTF
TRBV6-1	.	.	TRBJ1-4	TGTGCCAGCAGGGCCAGGGGTCGGACCGAAAAACTGTTTTTT	CASRARGRTEKLFF